The present entry profiles one T cell receptor (beta chain) with its context. The CDR3 runs to 16 residues. CDR1 and CDR2 from the germline V gene are SGHTA and FQGNSA. Trimming cost V 6 bases and J 0 bases; bases outside gene matches: 10. The data were taken from a study of blood T cell repertoires in COVID-19. Assay: immunoSEQ multiplex PCR; the TCRdb copy retains only in-frame clones and omits some. The repertoire includes around 370,000 clones, about 87% of them detected once, and under 6.5% sits in the top ten. This chain uses TRBV7-2 with TRBJ2-7; 8 positions match TRBD1. The TCR originated in a woman aged 50 to 60 with COVID-19, enrolled during active disease. Sequenced sample: peripheral blood. The CDR3 loop reads CASSTLPGQASYEQYF. CDR3 sequence (DNA): TGTGCCAGCAGTACCCTACCGGGACAGGCCTCCTACGAGCAGTACTTC.